Below, 17 T cell receptor beta chains from the same sample are listed, as sequenced in a study of molecular identifiers for immune sequencing clone quantification. TCRdb independently ran MiXCR on the PCR reads; one entry per CDR3 protein. The profile covers 35,000 or so distinct CDR3 sequences, with about a fifth appearing a single time and roughly 0.99% taken by the ten largest. Sequenced input: naive CD8+ T cells from blood, with Jurkat cell RNA spiked in. Subset specified: FACS-sorted CD8+CD4-CCR7+CD45RA+ naive T cells. The receptors originated from a human donor in good health. Some libraries in this study had Jurkat cell RNA spiked in.

This clonotype was recorded many times. The chain is built from TRBV5-6 and TRBJ2-6; TRBD1 matches at 10 bases. The V gene end was trimmed by 3 bases and the J gene end by 1 base; junction bases not matched to a gene: 4. CDR3 length: 17 amino acids. Germline V gene lookup returns CDR1 SGHDT and CDR2 YYEEEE. Here the CDR3 DNA reads TGTGCCAGCAGCTCGGGACAGGGGTGGTCTGGGGCCAACGTCCTGACTTTC. It encodes CASSSGQGWSGANVLTF. Filled out from reference TRBV5-6 and TRBJ2-6, the complete variable domain reads DAGVTQSPTHLIKTRGQQVTLRCSPKSGHDTVSWYQQALGQGPQFIFQYYEEEERQRGNFPDRFSGHQFPNYSSELNVNALLLGDSALYLCASSSGQGWSGANVLTFGAGSRLTVL.

There are many counts of this clonotype. The V gene is TRBV4-3, the J gene TRBJ1-2; D uncertain. The CDR3 is 13 amino acids. Germline V gene data show CDR1 as LGHNA and CDR2 as YSLEER. Trimming shortened V by 0 bases and J by 7 bases, and 9 bases separated the two germline ends. The CDR3 spells CASSQDYGSGYTF. The CDR3 DNA follows: TGCGCCAGCAGCCAAGATTACGGCTCTGGCTACACCTTC.

This clonotype was found many times. The chain employs TRBV20-1 and TRBJ2-2; 13 bases fit TRBD2. Looked up from germline, CDR1 is DFQATT and CDR2 is SNEGSKA (reference sequence). This CDR3 region has 15 residues. The V gene end was trimmed by 3 bases and the J gene end by 4 bases; junction bases not matched to a gene: 2. CDR3 DNA: TGCAGTGCTAGGACTAGCGGGAGGCGCACCGGGGAGCTGTTTTTT. This sequence encodes CSARTSGRRTGELFF.

Note on this clonotype: Just one base apart from a much larger clone, this may be a read error. The chain uses TRBV12-3 or TRBV12-4 and TRBJ2-1, with 9 bases fitting TRBD2. The CDR3 loop spans 17 amino acids. Unmatched junction bases numbered 10, after V lost 1 base and J lost 6 bases. This CDR3 is CASSLGSVAGVGNEQFF. The CDR3 DNA sequence: TGTGCCAGCAGTTTAGGGTCGGTAGCGGGAGTGGGCAATGAGCAGTTCTTC.

In this sample, this clonotype turned up a few times. The chain employs TRBV30 and TRBJ2-2; TRBD1 might be the D (6 bases). Trimming took off 0 bases at V and 1 base at J, with 15 bases between the two ends. CDR1 and CDR2 (germline): GTSNPN, SVGIG (reference sequence). The CDR3 consists of 17 residues. CDR3 DNA sequence: TGTGCCTGGAGTGTACCTTTCAGGGGTCTGAACACCGGGGAGCTGTTTTTT. Amino acids: CAWSVPFRGLNTGELFF.

Comment on this clonotype: Since a much larger clone is just one base distant, this may be a read error. V gene TRBV7-6 combines with J gene TRBJ2-7, with D perhaps TRBD1 (5 bases). Germline V gene sequence: CDR1 SGHVS, CDR2 FNYEAQ. The CDR3 contains 13 residues. V was cut by 4 bases and J by 2 bases, with 9 bases left in between. The CDR3 is CASSSQGAYEQYF. CDR3 in DNA: TGTGCCAGCAGCTCCCAGGGTGCCTACGAGCAGTACTTC.

This clonotype came up many times. The chain has TRBV27 and TRBJ1-5, with D uncertain. CDR3 length equals 18 residues. Germline CDR1 reads MNHEY; CDR2 reads SMNVEV (reference sequence). V shed 5 bases and J shed 3 bases, with 23 bases lying between them. This chain's CDR3 is CASSPRALERYHNQPQHF. CDR3 DNA: TGTGCCAGCAGTCCGCGGGCCCTAGAGCGGTATCACAATCAGCCCCAGCATTTT.

This clonotype was observed at least ten times. CDR3 sequence: CSANILNTEAFF. Written as DNA, the CDR3 is TGCAGTGCTAATATCCTGAACACTGAAGCTTTCTTT. The rearrangement links TRBV20-1 to TRBJ1-1; D gene ambiguous. Germline V gives CDR1 DFQATT, CDR2 SNEGSKA (reference sequence). Trimming removed 4 bases from V and 0 bases from J, with 6 bases in between. The CDR3 length is 12 residues.

This clonotype was seen a handful of times. This sequence joins TRBV29-1 and TRBJ2-7, with TRBD2 identical over 11 bases. This CDR3 region has 15 residues. The J segment lost 4 bases and the V segment lost 0 bases, leaving 5 bases of the junction unmatched. Germline-derived CDR1 and CDR2 are SQVTM and ANQGSEA. Here the CDR3 reads CSVEEPGLAEYEQYF. The CDR3 coding sequence is TGCAGCGTTGAAGAGCCGGGACTAGCGGAATACGAGCAGTACTTC.

V gene TRBV5-1 combines with J gene TRBJ2-3; TRBD1 matches at 7 bases. V lost 4 bases to trimming and J lost 1 base; unmatched junction nucleotides: 9. CDR1 and CDR2 (germline): SGHRS, YFSETQ. The CDR3 covers 16 residues. CDR3 nucleotide sequence: TGCGCCAGCAGCCACAGACAGGGTGGCCGCACAGATACGCAGTATTTT. Residues: CASSHRQGGRTDTQYF.

In the case of this clonotype: With a much larger clone just one base away, this may be a read error. Given the absence of the conserved phenylalanine or tryptophan at the CDR3 end, a read error is likely. This chain connects TRBV27 to TRBJ1-1, with D possibly being TRBD1 (6 bases). CDR1 MNHEY and CDR2 SMNVEV come from the germline V gene (reference sequence). V was pared by 2 bases and J by 0 bases, with 10 bases between. CDR3 length: 15 residues. CDR3 sequence reads: CASSLVGGLNTEAFL. The CDR3 DNA sequence: TGTGCCAGCAGTTTAGTTGGGGGCCTGAACACTGAAGCTTTCCTT.

The sample holds many counts of this clonotype. The CDR3 coding sequence is TGTGCCAGCAGTATTTTGAGGGCGGGGCAAGAGACCCAGTACTTC. Translation gives CASSILRAGQETQYF. V gene TRBV6-5 combines with J gene TRBJ2-5; D possibly corresponds to TRBD2 (6 bases). The V and J ends lost 5 bases and 2 bases respectively, with 15 bases between them. Germline V gene lookup returns CDR1 MNHEY and CDR2 SVGAGI. This CDR3 spans 15 amino acids.

This clonotype has just one count. This sequence may be a read error, since a much larger clone differs from it by one base. A read error is likely, as this CDR3 ends without the conserved phenylalanine or tryptophan. The rearrangement joins TRBV5-3 to TRBJ2-5; D possibly corresponds to TRBD1 (6 bases). TRBV5-3 has ORF status, its function being uncertain. Trimming removed 8 bases at V and 4 bases at J, with 21 bases between. The length of the CDR3 is 15 residues. The CDR3 loop reads CASRPQGVHLETQYL. CDR3 DNA sequence: TGTGCCAGCAGGCCACAGGGAGTACACCTAGAGACCCAGTACCTC.

This clonotype was seen at least ten times. This sequence joins TRBV5-6 and TRBJ1-5; no firm D call. The CDR3 length is 14 residues. CDR1 and CDR2 (germline): SGHDT, YYEEEE. Trimming took 1 base from V and 4 from J, leaving 9 bases between them. CDR3 in amino acids: CASSLWGGNQPQHF. The CDR3 DNA follows: TGTGCCAGCAGCTTGTGGGGAGGGAATCAGCCCCAGCATTTT.

At least ten counts were recorded for this clonotype. The chain employs TRBV19 and TRBJ2-3; weak D call: TRBD1 (5 bases). The CDR3 length is 15 residues. Trimming left V 1 base short and J 0 bases short, with 8 bases between. CDR1 is LNHDA, CDR2 SQIVND, per germline (reference sequence). Here the CDR3 DNA reads TGTGCCAGTAGTATAGCAGGGCCAAGCACAGATACGCAGTATTTT. This gives the protein CASSIAGPSTDTQYF.

This clonotype was detected many times. The chain carries TRBV7-9 and TRBJ2-7, with D possibly TRBD2 on 6 matching bases. The CDR3 sequence is 13 residues long. Trimming took 5 bases from V and 3 from J, leaving 11 bases between them. Germline lookup yields CDR1 SEHNR and CDR2 FQNEAQ (reference sequence). The DNA for the CDR3 is TGTGCCAGCAGCGCGGGATACGTCTACGAGCAGTACTTC. It yields the protein CASSAGYVYEQYF. The variable domain in full, completed from reference TRBV7-9 and TRBJ2-7, reads DTGVSQNPRHKITKRGQNVTFRCDPISEHNRLYWYRQTLGQGPEFLTYFQNEAQLEKSRLLSDRFSAERPKGSFSTLEIQRTEQGDSAMYLCASSAGYVYEQYFGPGTRLTVT.

This chain links TRBV7-9 with TRBJ2-2, with 9 nucleotides matching TRBD2. Germline loops: CDR1 SEHNR, CDR2 FQNEAQ (reference sequence). The CDR3 has 17 residues. V was pared by 1 base and J by 7 bases, with 10 bases of the junction left unmatched. CDR3 region: CASSLERPAGGHGELFF. CDR3 nucleotide sequence: TGTGCCAGCAGCTTAGAAAGACCAGCGGGGGGCCACGGGGAGCTGTTTTTT.